The rows below give T cell receptor beta chains drawn from one sample of a study of control samples from healthy donors and cancer patients. Sequencing was performed with immunoSEQ multiplex PCR; in TCRdb, only in-frame clones are kept and a portion is missing. The table has about 82,000 clones, approximately 89% seen once; the top ten hold around 20%. The specimen sequenced was blood. The receptors were sampled from a man aged 50 or older in good health. CDR3s include the opening cysteine and the closing phenylalanine or tryptophan. D genes are given only for firm matches. Clone size is given for some rows only: seen once, a few or many times, or a class if the clone is expanded.

CDR3nt: TGTGCCAGCAGTTTAGACAGGGTTCATGGCTACACCTTC; CDR3aa: CASSLDRVHGYTF; abundance: NA; j_gene: TRBJ1-2; d_gene: TRBD1; v_gene: TRBV28
CDR3nt: TGTGCCAGCAGCTTAGATATGAGGGCTGAGCAGTACTTC; CDR3aa: CASSLDMRAEQYF; abundance: NA; j_gene: TRBJ2-7; d_gene: NA; v_gene: TRBV11-3
CDR3nt: TGTGCCAGCAGCCCAGAGCCTAACTCTGGAAACACCATATATTTT; CDR3aa: CASSPEPNSGNTIYF; abundance: NA; j_gene: TRBJ1-3; d_gene: NA; v_gene: TRBV5-5
CDR3nt: TGTGCCAGTAGCCCCTCGACAGGGGGAGAGACCCAGTACTTC; CDR3aa: CASSPSTGGETQYF; abundance: NA; j_gene: TRBJ2-5; d_gene: TRBD1; v_gene: TRBV19
CDR3nt: TGTGCCAGCAGCCTCTTTAGCGGAACCTACAATGAGCAGTTCTTC; CDR3aa: CASSLFSGTYNEQFF; abundance: NA; j_gene: TRBJ2-1; d_gene: NA; v_gene: TRBV7-9
CDR3nt: TGCGCCAGCAGCCAAAACCGGGACTGGCAGTTCTTC; CDR3aa: CASSQNRDWQFF; abundance: NA; j_gene: TRBJ2-1; d_gene: NA; v_gene: TRBV4-3
CDR3nt: TGTGCCAGCAGCCGGGACAGGGAAGAGACCCAGTACTTC; CDR3aa: CASSRDREETQYF; abundance: NA; j_gene: TRBJ2-5; d_gene: TRBD1; v_gene: TRBV6-2/TRBV6-3
CDR3nt: TGTGCCAGCAGTACCCCCAGGCAGGGTAACTATGGCTACACCTTC; CDR3aa: CASSTPRQGNYGYTF; abundance: NA; j_gene: TRBJ1-2; d_gene: NA; v_gene: TRBV6-5
CDR3nt: TGTGCCATCAGTGACTCCAGGGGGGGGGATAAAGTTGTCTACGAGCAGTACTTC; CDR3aa: CAISDSRGGDKVVYEQYF; abundance: NA; j_gene: TRBJ2-7; d_gene: NA; v_gene: TRBV10-3
CDR3nt: TGTGCCAGCAGCTTCCACGGTTTGGACAATGAGCAGTTCTTC; CDR3aa: CASSFHGLDNEQFF; abundance: few; j_gene: TRBJ2-1; d_gene: NA; v_gene: TRBV7-9
CDR3nt: TGTGCCAGCAGCTTTCGTGGGGAAACAGGGTATGGCTACACCTTC; CDR3aa: CASSFRGETGYGYTF; abundance: NA; j_gene: TRBJ1-2; d_gene: NA; v_gene: TRBV7-2
CDR3nt: TGTGCCAGCAGCGATGACAAAGACTATGGCTACACCTTC; CDR3aa: CASSDDKDYGYTF; abundance: NA; j_gene: TRBJ1-2; d_gene: NA; v_gene: TRBV2
CDR3nt: TGTGCTAGTGGTTTGGTACTGGGCAGCCTAAAATACGAGCAGTACTTC; CDR3aa: CASGLVLGSLKYEQYF; abundance: NA; j_gene: TRBJ2-7; d_gene: NA; v_gene: TRBV12-5
CDR3nt: TGTGCCAGCAGCCAAGATCGTGGGAGAGGTGGAAACACCATATATTTT; CDR3aa: CASSQDRGRGGNTIYF; abundance: NA; j_gene: TRBJ1-3; d_gene: NA; v_gene: TRBV14
CDR3nt: TGTGCCAGCAGTAGCGGGGGGGCCCAGTACTTC; CDR3aa: CASSSGGAQYF; abundance: NA; j_gene: TRBJ2-5; d_gene: TRBD2; v_gene: TRBV6-2/TRBV6-3
CDR3nt: TGTGCCAGCAGTTCGGGACTAGCGGAGACCCAGTACTTC; CDR3aa: CASSSGLAETQYF; abundance: few; j_gene: TRBJ2-5; d_gene: TRBD2; v_gene: TRBV6-4
CDR3nt: TGTGCCAGCAGCTCGGGACAGTATCAGCCCCAGCATTTT; CDR3aa: CASSSGQYQPQHF; abundance: NA; j_gene: TRBJ1-5; d_gene: TRBD1; v_gene: TRBV13
CDR3nt: TGTGCCATCAGTGAGCCAGGGGGCCTCTCTGGAAACACCATATATTTT; CDR3aa: CAISEPGGLSGNTIYF; abundance: NA; j_gene: TRBJ1-3; d_gene: TRBD1; v_gene: TRBV10-3
CDR3nt: TGTGCCAGCAGCCAGCCGTGGGGGACAAGGACCTTC; CDR3aa: CASSQPWGTRTF; abundance: NA; j_gene: TRBJ1-2; d_gene: NA; v_gene: TRBV7-2
CDR3nt: TGTGCCAGCAGCACGACAGTGAACACTGAAGCTTTCTTT; CDR3aa: CASSTTVNTEAFF; abundance: NA; j_gene: TRBJ1-1; d_gene: NA; v_gene: TRBV5-4
CDR3nt: TGTGCCAGCAGTAATACAGGGAATCGCTACGAGCAGTACTTC; CDR3aa: CASSNTGNRYEQYF; abundance: NA; j_gene: TRBJ2-7; d_gene: NA; v_gene: TRBV11-1
CDR3nt: TGTGCCAGCAGCTTAGACAGGGGGGTTAAAAGGGACTATGGCTACACCTTC; CDR3aa: CASSLDRGVKRDYGYTF; abundance: NA; j_gene: TRBJ1-2; d_gene: TRBD1; v_gene: TRBV11-2
CDR3nt: TGTGCCAGCAGTTGGGGACAGGGTACCGGGGAGCTGTTTTTT; CDR3aa: CASSWGQGTGELFF; abundance: NA; j_gene: TRBJ2-2; d_gene: TRBD1; v_gene: TRBV6-5
CDR3nt: TGTGCCACCAGCATGTGGGGGGGTTGGGGTGAGAATTCACCCCTCCACTTT; CDR3aa: CATSMWGGWGENSPLHF; abundance: NA; j_gene: TRBJ1-6; d_gene: NA; v_gene: TRBV15
CDR3nt: TGCGCCAGCAGCTTCGTTGGGAGACCTAACTATGGCTACACCTTC; CDR3aa: CASSFVGRPNYGYTF; abundance: NA; j_gene: TRBJ1-2; d_gene: NA; v_gene: TRBV5-1
CDR3nt: TGTGCCTGGAGTACGGGTAATAGCAATCAGCCCCAGCATTTT; CDR3aa: CAWSTGNSNQPQHF; abundance: NA; j_gene: TRBJ1-5; d_gene: NA; v_gene: TRBV30
CDR3nt: TGTGCCAGCAGACAGGGACCCCAGCCCCAGCATTTT; CDR3aa: CASRQGPQPQHF; abundance: NA; j_gene: TRBJ1-5; d_gene: NA; v_gene: TRBV12-3/TRBV12-4
CDR3nt: TGTGCCACCAGTGGCAGCGTAATTACAGATACGCAGTATTTT; CDR3aa: CATSGSVITDTQYF; abundance: NA; j_gene: TRBJ2-3; d_gene: NA; v_gene: TRBV24-1
CDR3nt: TGTGCCAGCAGCTTAGGGACAATACAAGAGACCCAGTACTTC; CDR3aa: CASSLGTIQETQYF; abundance: once; j_gene: TRBJ2-5; d_gene: NA; v_gene: TRBV7-2
CDR3nt: TGCGCCAGCAGCGCGGATGTCTTGAACACTGAAGCTTTCTTT; CDR3aa: CASSADVLNTEAFF; abundance: NA; j_gene: TRBJ1-1; d_gene: NA; v_gene: TRBV5-1
CDR3nt: TGTGCCAGCATCCCCCAGCGGACCCAAGAGACCCAGTACTTC; CDR3aa: CASIPQRTQETQYF; abundance: NA; j_gene: TRBJ2-5; d_gene: NA; v_gene: TRBV2
CDR3nt: TGTGCCAGCAGCTTAGGTGTGTACGAGCAGTACTTC; CDR3aa: CASSLGVYEQYF; abundance: medium-sized; j_gene: TRBJ2-7; d_gene: NA; v_gene: TRBV7-9
CDR3nt: TGTGCCAGCTCCCCGAGGACTAGCGGGAGAAATGAGCAGTTCTTC; CDR3aa: CASSPRTSGRNEQFF; abundance: NA; j_gene: TRBJ2-1; d_gene: TRBD2; v_gene: TRBV18
CDR3nt: TGCGCCAGCAGCTCCGACCCCAACAATGAGCAGTTCTTC; CDR3aa: CASSSDPNNEQFF; abundance: NA; j_gene: TRBJ2-1; d_gene: NA; v_gene: TRBV5-1
CDR3nt: TGTGCCAGCAGTGAAGGAATGCTTCCCTACAATGAGCAGTTCTTC; CDR3aa: CASSEGMLPYNEQFF; abundance: NA; j_gene: TRBJ2-1; d_gene: NA; v_gene: TRBV6-1
CDR3nt: TGTGCCGCATTTTGGGATGGCTACACCTTC; CDR3aa: CAAFWDGYTF; abundance: NA; j_gene: TRBJ1-2; d_gene: NA; v_gene: TRBV30
CDR3nt: TGTGCCAGCAGTCCAGGACGGTATGGCTACACCTTC; CDR3aa: CASSPGRYGYTF; abundance: once; j_gene: TRBJ1-2; d_gene: NA; v_gene: TRBV6-5
CDR3nt: TGTGCCAGCAGCTTGGACCAGAAAAAAGCTCATACGCAGTATTTT; CDR3aa: CASSLDQKKAHTQYF; abundance: few; j_gene: TRBJ2-3; d_gene: NA; v_gene: TRBV5-4
CDR3nt: TGTGCCAGCAGCTTGGCGGGACAGCGAGCCATCATGAACACTGAAGCTTTCTTT; CDR3aa: CASSLAGQRAIMNTEAFF; abundance: NA; j_gene: TRBJ1-1; d_gene: TRBD1; v_gene: TRBV5-6
CDR3nt: TGTGCCAGCACAACTACACAGGGGAACTATGGCTACACCTTC; CDR3aa: CASTTTQGNYGYTF; abundance: NA; j_gene: TRBJ1-2; d_gene: TRBD1; v_gene: TRBV28
CDR3nt: TGCGCCAGCAGCCAAGAGCCAGCAGGGAACACCGGGGAGCTGTTTTTT; CDR3aa: CASSQEPAGNTGELFF; abundance: hyperexpanded; j_gene: TRBJ2-2; d_gene: NA; v_gene: TRBV4-3
CDR3nt: TGCGCCAGCAGCTCAGGGTTTGGGAACACTGAAGCTTTCTTT; CDR3aa: CASSSGFGNTEAFF; abundance: NA; j_gene: TRBJ1-1; d_gene: NA; v_gene: TRBV5-1
CDR3nt: TGTGCCAGCAGTTTATTGACAGGGGTTGGGACAGATACGCAGTATTTT; CDR3aa: CASSLLTGVGTDTQYF; abundance: once; j_gene: TRBJ2-3; d_gene: TRBD1; v_gene: TRBV27
CDR3nt: TGTGCCAGCACGTTTCTAAATCAGCCCCAGCATTTT; CDR3aa: CASTFLNQPQHF; abundance: NA; j_gene: TRBJ1-5; d_gene: NA; v_gene: TRBV12-3/TRBV12-4
CDR3nt: TGTGCCAGCAGTCCCGGGACTAGCAGGTACGAGCAGTACTTC; CDR3aa: CASSPGTSRYEQYF; abundance: NA; j_gene: TRBJ2-7; d_gene: TRBD2; v_gene: TRBV14
CDR3nt: TGTGCCAGCAGCCCGGACCGGGACAGGGGCACCGGGGAGCTGTTTTTT; CDR3aa: CASSPDRDRGTGELFF; abundance: once; j_gene: TRBJ2-2; d_gene: TRBD1; v_gene: TRBV7-2
CDR3nt: TGTGCCAGCAGCCTGTCAGGCGGGAACACTGAAGCTTTCTTT; CDR3aa: CASSLSGGNTEAFF; abundance: NA; j_gene: TRBJ1-1; d_gene: NA; v_gene: TRBV27
CDR3nt: TGCAGCTCGCGGACAGGTCTAGGGGTTCTCACAGATACGCAGTATTTT; CDR3aa: CSSRTGLGVLTDTQYF; abundance: NA; j_gene: TRBJ2-3; d_gene: TRBD1; v_gene: TRBV29-1
CDR3nt: TGTGCCAGTAGTACTAGCGGGGCGAACACCGGGGAGCTGTTTTTT; CDR3aa: CASSTSGANTGELFF; abundance: NA; j_gene: TRBJ2-2; d_gene: TRBD2; v_gene: TRBV19
CDR3nt: TGCGCCAGCAGCCCACAAGACGTTAGCTATGGCTACACCTTC; CDR3aa: CASSPQDVSYGYTF; abundance: NA; j_gene: TRBJ1-2; d_gene: NA; v_gene: TRBV5-1
CDR3nt: TGTGCCATCAGTGAGGGAATCATGGTCGACCAGTTCTTC; CDR3aa: CAISEGIMVDQFF; abundance: NA; j_gene: TRBJ2-1; d_gene: NA; v_gene: TRBV10-3
CDR3nt: TGCGCCAGCAGCTTGTTTGAGGGCATGAACACTGAAGCTTTCTTT; CDR3aa: CASSLFEGMNTEAFF; abundance: NA; j_gene: TRBJ1-1; d_gene: NA; v_gene: TRBV5-1
CDR3nt: TGTGCCAGCAGCCAAGATTCGCCAGGGACTGGAAACACCATATATTTT; CDR3aa: CASSQDSPGTGNTIYF; abundance: NA; j_gene: TRBJ1-3; d_gene: NA; v_gene: TRBV14
CDR3nt: TGTGCCAGTAGTATATTTCTGACGGCCAATCAGCCCCAGCATTTT; CDR3aa: CASSIFLTANQPQHF; abundance: NA; j_gene: TRBJ1-5; d_gene: NA; v_gene: TRBV19
CDR3nt: TGTGCCAGCAGCCCCCGAGGTACTAATAATGAAAAACTGTTTTTT; CDR3aa: CASSPRGTNNEKLFF; abundance: once; j_gene: TRBJ1-4; d_gene: NA; v_gene: TRBV7-9
CDR3nt: TGTGCCTGGAGTGTACTCAGATACACTGAAGCTTTCTTT; CDR3aa: CAWSVLRYTEAFF; abundance: NA; j_gene: TRBJ1-1; d_gene: NA; v_gene: TRBV30
CDR3nt: TGTGCCAGCAGCTTATCACGCGTGAACTATGGCTACACCTTC; CDR3aa: CASSLSRVNYGYTF; abundance: NA; j_gene: TRBJ1-2; d_gene: NA; v_gene: TRBV7-2
CDR3nt: TGCAGCGTTGAATTACAGGGACAAGAGACCCAGTACTTC; CDR3aa: CSVELQGQETQYF; abundance: NA; j_gene: TRBJ2-5; d_gene: NA; v_gene: TRBV29-1